These T cell receptor beta chains were read from a single sample in a study of T cell responses to AZD1222 COVID-19 vaccine. Only in-frame clones appear in the TCRdb table, and some are missing; sequencing was by immunoSEQ multiplex PCR. The data hold some 150,000 clones, with more than 80% observed a single time. Source: peripheral blood, taken on day 0 of AZD1222 vaccination. The source of these receptors is an adult in good health. Both conserved end residues are part of each CDR3. The D gene is left open where the match is weak. The size entry is marked missing in some rows and otherwise reads once, few, many or a size class.

d_call j_call v_call cdr3_length clone_size cdr3_nt cdr3_aa
TRBD1 TRBJ1-4 TRBV7-2 15 . TGTGCCAGCAGGAGTTACACAGGGGGCGAGGAAAAACTGTTTTTT CASRSYTGGEEKLFF
TRBD2 TRBJ2-5 TRBV11-2 15 . TGTGCCAGCAGCCACCGACTAGCGGGTGGGGAGACCCAGTACTTC CASSHRLAGGETQYF
TRBD2 TRBJ2-3 TRBV28 15 . TGTGCCAGCAGTTTGGGAGCGGGAGGGGCAGATACGCAGTATTTT CASSLGAGGADTQYF
. TRBJ1-5 TRBV6-1 13 . TGTGCCAGCAGTAATGGACGGAATCAGCCCCAGCATTTT CASSNGRNQPQHF
. TRBJ1-2 TRBV2 10 . TGTGCCAGCCTTCGCACCATCCTCTCCTTC CASLRTILSF
TRBD2 TRBJ2-3 TRBV7-3 16 . TGTGCCAGCAGCTTAAGTCCTAGCGGGGGACCAGATACGCAGTATTTT CASSLSPSGGPDTQYF
TRBD1 TRBJ1-2 TRBV2 14 . TGTGCCAGCACTTCCGGACAGGGGGAGGGTGGCTACACCTTC CASTSGQGEGGYTF
. TRBJ2-1 TRBV4-2 15 once TGTGCCAGCAGCCAAGACTGGACTTCCTACAATGAGCAGTTCTTC CASSQDWTSYNEQFF
TRBD2 TRBJ2-7 TRBV27 18 . TGTGCCAGCAGTAGTAGCGGGAGGGGTACCCTCAGGAGTACCGAGCAGTACTTC CASSSSGRGTLRSTEQYF
TRBD2 TRBJ2-2 TRBV7-2 18 once TGTGCCAGCAGCTTAGTGGGTAGCGGGGGGCCGGGCACCGGGGAGCTGTTTTTT CASSLVGSGGPGTGELFF
TRBD1 TRBJ2-7 TRBV28 13 . TGTGCCAGCAGCTGGGACAGGGAGTACGAGCAGTACTTC CASSWDREYEQYF
. TRBJ2-1 TRBV7-9 18 . TGTGCCAGCAGCTTAGTGGGCAGGGGGGTTTTCCGATACAATGAGCAGTTCTTC CASSLVGRGVFRYNEQFF
. TRBJ2-1 TRBV9 16 . TGTGCCAGCAGCGTAGAGCTAGGGGTAGGGATCAATGAGCAGTTCTTC CASSVELGVGINEQFF
. TRBJ1-2 TRBV3-1/TRBV3-2 17 . TGTGCCAGCAGTCTTTTTAACGGACAGCTATCTAACTATGGCTACACCTTC CASSLFNGQLSNYGYTF